These 20 T cell receptor beta chains came from one sample sequenced in a study of PD-1 blockade in classical Hodgkin lymphoma. TCRdb's table, derived via immunoSEQ multiplex PCR, lists solely in-frame clones and lacks some. The data hold over 20,000 clones, with about two thirds observed a single time. Relapse after autologous stem cell transplantation occurred in every patient, and brentuximab vedotin exposure varied. Material: peripheral blood mononuclear cells (PBMCs), obtained at baseline. These receptors came from a human donor with classical Hodgkin lymphoma.

This chain joins TRBV6-6 and TRBJ2-1, with 9 nucleotides matching TRBD1. Germline V lookup: CDR1 MNHNY, CDR2 SVGAGI (reference sequence). The CDR3 is 16 amino acids. The J segment lost 11 bases and the V segment lost 5 bases, leaving 16 bases of the junction unmatched. CDR3 DNA sequence: TGTGCCAGCAGTAGAAGCACAGGGGGCGAACGGGTAAAGCAGTTCTTC. Translating it yields CASSRSTGGERVKQFF.

This clone was observed a single time. The chain has TRBV2 and TRBJ1-1; D gene ambiguous. This CDR3 region has 10 residues. Trimming left V 5 bases short and J 7 bases short, with 5 bases between. Germline assignment: CDR1 SNHLY and CDR2 FYNNEI. The CDR3 protein is CASSFNEAFF. DNA for the CDR3: TGTGCCAGCAGTTTTAATGAAGCTTTCTTT. Filled out from reference TRBV2 and TRBJ1-1, the complete variable domain reads EPEVTQTPSHQVTQMGQEVILRCVPISNHLYFYWYRQILGQKVEFLVSFYNNEISEKSEIFDDQFSVERPDGSNFTLKIRSTKLEDSAMYFCASSFNEAFFGQGTRLTVV.

The chain combines TRBV6-6 with TRBJ2-5; 8 bases match TRBD2. The CDR3 covers 14 residues. Germline V gene data show CDR1 as MNHNY and CDR2 as SVGAGI (reference sequence). V trimming: 5 bases; J trimming: 5 bases; junction bases outside the gene matches: 7. The CDR3 loop reads CASSKWTSSETQYF. DNA for the CDR3: TGTGCCAGCAGTAAATGGACTAGCAGCGAGACCCAGTACTTC.

This clone came up a few times. The rearrangement links TRBV9 to TRBJ2-1; 13 nucleotides align to TRBD2. Per the germline V gene, CDR1 is SGDLS and CDR2 is YYNGEE. This CDR3 spans 17 amino acids. J lost 7 bases, V lost 4 bases, and 11 bases had no gene match. The CDR3 reads CASSLRLAGGTRNEQFF. Written as DNA, the CDR3 is TGTGCCAGCAGCCTAAGACTAGCGGGGGGCACAAGGAATGAGCAGTTCTTC.

V usage is TRBV19 and J usage is TRBJ1-3; D gene ambiguous. The CDR3 is 16 amino acids. Per germline, CDR1 LNHDA and CDR2 SQIVND (reference sequence). The V gene lost 5 bases and the J gene lost 4 bases, with 18 bases spanning the gap. The CDR3 DNA follows: TGTGCCAGTAGTCCTCGAACGGACCGGACCGGAAACACCATATATTTT. This codes for CASSPRTDRTGNTIYF.

The rearrangement joins TRBV7-2 to TRBJ1-2; 10 bases are a match to TRBD1. Germline assignment: CDR1 SGHTA and CDR2 FQGNSA. The CDR3 consists of 14 residues. The ends lost 5 bases at V and 3 bases at J; junction bases unmatched: 3. CDR3 amino acids: CASSTDRGDYGYTF. The CDR3 DNA is TGTGCCAGCAGCACGGACAGGGGGGACTATGGCTACACCTTC.

Judged by abundance, this clone is medium-sized. The chain combines TRBV19 with TRBJ2-2; D is unresolved. Germline V gene lookup returns CDR1 LNHDA and CDR2 SQIVND (reference sequence). V dropped 7 bases and J dropped 0 bases, with 9 bases sitting between them. The CDR3 totals 14 residues. The CDR3 DNA follows: TGTGCCAGTATGAGGAGCTCGAACACCGGGGAGCTGTTTTTT. Protein product: CASMRSSNTGELFF.

This chain links TRBV6-5 with TRBJ2-3, with D possibly being TRBD1 (5 bases). V gave up 7 bases and J gave up 2 bases, with 10 bases separating them. CDR1 and CDR2 from the germline V gene are MNHEY and SVGAGI. The CDR3 length is 13 residues. The CDR3 loop reads CASTRQNTDTQYF. Here the CDR3 DNA reads TGTGCCAGCACCCGACAGAACACAGATACGCAGTATTTT.

CDR3 sequence reads: CASSLGTAGNTIYF. CDR3 coding DNA: TGTGCCAGCAGCTTAGGGACAGCTGGAAACACCATATATTTT. The chain joins TRBV7-9 to TRBJ1-3; D possibly corresponds to TRBD1 (6 bases). Looked up from germline, CDR1 is SEHNR and CDR2 is FQNEAQ (reference sequence). V lost 1 base to trimming and J lost 2 bases, with 6 bases between them. The CDR3 sequence is 14 residues long.

CDR3 bases: TGTGCCAGCAGCCCGCGGGAGAGCTCCTACGAGCAGTACGTC. As protein: CASSPRESSYEQYV. The chain carries TRBV18 and TRBJ2-7; 7 nucleotides line up with TRBD2. CDR3 size: 14 residues. The V segment lost 8 bases and the J segment 0 bases; nucleotides outside the gene matches: 7. Germline V gene lookup returns CDR1 KGHSH and CDR2 LQKENI.

The chain recombines TRBV4-3 with TRBJ1-3; D uncertain. Looked up from germline, CDR1 is LGHNA and CDR2 is YSLEER. The CDR3 consists of 19 residues. Deletions cut 1 base from V and 0 bases from J, with 19 bases between. The CDR3 DNA reads TGCGCCAGCAGCCAAGTTTTAACAGCGAACGCCTTCTCTGGAAACACCATATATTTT. It is translated as CASSQVLTANAFSGNTIYF.

This clone appeared a few times. The chain links TRBV6-1 to TRBJ1-1; D is perhaps TRBD1 (6 bases). The CDR3 has 14 residues. Trimming stripped 1 base from V and 1 base from J, with 7 bases between. The germline CDR1 and CDR2 sequences are MNHNS and SASEGT. The chain's CDR3 is CASSEGQANTEAFF. CDR3 nucleotides: TGTGCCAGCAGTGAAGGACAGGCGAACACTGAAGCTTTCTTT.

This clone is a singleton in its sample. The chain employs TRBV30 and TRBJ2-7, with 7 bases that match TRBD2. Trimming at V came to 4 bases and at J to 2 bases, leaving 2 bases not matched to a gene. Germline CDR1 and CDR2: GTSNPN and SVGIG (reference sequence). This CDR3 has 12 residues. CDR3 nucleotides: TGTGCCTGGACTAGCGGTACCTACGAGCAGTACTTC. Translating it yields CAWTSGTYEQYF.

This chain uses TRBV11-2 with TRBJ1-3; D remains unclear. The CDR3 extends over 19 amino acids. Trimming shortened V by 5 bases and J by 0 bases, and 23 bases separated the two germline ends. Germline assignment: CDR1 SGHAT and CDR2 FQNNGV. The CDR3 DNA is TGTGCCAGCAGCCCCTTCATCGGCGGAGGGCCCCGCTCTGGAAACACCATATATTTT. Translating it yields CASSPFIGGGPRSGNTIYF.

The genes are TRBV28 and TRBJ1-2; D is perhaps TRBD1 (5 bases). Deletions cut 7 bases from V and 7 bases from J, with 16 bases between. The V gene's germline CDR1 is MDHEN and CDR2 SYDVKM. The CDR3 is 13 residues long. The CDR3, as DNA: TGTGCCAGCATGGAGGGGTCGAGGCGTGGCTACACCTTC. Residues: CASMEGSRRGYTF.

This chain links TRBV5-4 with TRBJ2-5, with D uncertain. CDR3 length: 11 residues. CDR1 and CDR2 from the germline V gene are SGHNT and YYREEE (reference sequence). V gave up 2 bases and J gave up 3 bases, with 2 bases separating them. The CDR3 sequence is CASSFKETQYF. CDR3 in DNA: TGTGCCAGCAGCTTTAAAGAGACCCAGTACTTC.

This rearrangement joins TRBV25-1 to TRBJ2-3, with D possibly matching TRBD1 (6 bases). The CDR3 spans 14 residues. The V end lost 3 bases, the J end lost 7 bases, and 14 bases lay between the germline ends. Germline V gene lookup returns CDR1 MGHDK and CDR2 SYGVNS. CDR3 sequence (DNA): TGTGCCAGCAGTGACCGTCTCACAGGGAATACGCAGTATTTT. Translation gives CASSDRLTGNTQYF.

The chain links TRBV6-6 to TRBJ1-1; D is unresolved. The CDR3 consists of 14 residues. The V end was cut by 2 bases, the J end by 0 bases, with 7 bases between. Germline V gene sequence: CDR1 MNHNY, CDR2 SVGAGI (reference sequence). This chain's CDR3 is CASSYGRLNTEAFF. The CDR3 DNA is TGTGCCAGCAGTTACGGCAGATTGAACACTGAAGCTTTCTTT.

This clone came up a few times. The chain is built from TRBV30 and TRBJ1-1; D remains unclear. CDR1 and CDR2 from the germline V gene are GTSNPN and SVGIG (reference sequence). V was cut by 2 bases and J by 11 bases, with 3 bases left in between. This CDR3 spans 8 amino acids. The CDR3 spells CAWSRAFF. The CDR3 region has the DNA TGTGCCTGGAGTCGTGCTTTCTTT.

The genes are TRBV21-1 and TRBJ2-1. TRBV21-1 has pseudogene status. This CDR3 has 19 residues. The CDR3 DNA is TGTGCCAGCTCACCGGAGCGTCCAGGGGGGGGTCTCGCCTACAATGAGCAGTTCTTC. Its translation: CASSPERPGGGLAYNEQFF.